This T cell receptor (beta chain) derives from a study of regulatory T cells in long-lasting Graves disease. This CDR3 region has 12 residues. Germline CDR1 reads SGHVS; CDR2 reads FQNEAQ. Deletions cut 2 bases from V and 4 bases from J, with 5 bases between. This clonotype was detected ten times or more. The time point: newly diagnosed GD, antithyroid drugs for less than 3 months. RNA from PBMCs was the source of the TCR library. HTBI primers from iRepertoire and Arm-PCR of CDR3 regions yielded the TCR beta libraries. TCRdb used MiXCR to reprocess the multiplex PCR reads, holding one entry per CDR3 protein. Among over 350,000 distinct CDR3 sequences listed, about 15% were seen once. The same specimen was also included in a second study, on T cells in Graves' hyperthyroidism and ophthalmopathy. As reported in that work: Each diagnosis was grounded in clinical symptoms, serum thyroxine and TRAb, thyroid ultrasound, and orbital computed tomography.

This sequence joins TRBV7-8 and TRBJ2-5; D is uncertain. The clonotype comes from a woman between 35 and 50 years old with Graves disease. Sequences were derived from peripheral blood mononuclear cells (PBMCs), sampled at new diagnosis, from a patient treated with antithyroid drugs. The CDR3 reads CASSLNLETQYF. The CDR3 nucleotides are TGTGCCAGCAGCTTAAATTTAGAGACCCAGTACTTC.